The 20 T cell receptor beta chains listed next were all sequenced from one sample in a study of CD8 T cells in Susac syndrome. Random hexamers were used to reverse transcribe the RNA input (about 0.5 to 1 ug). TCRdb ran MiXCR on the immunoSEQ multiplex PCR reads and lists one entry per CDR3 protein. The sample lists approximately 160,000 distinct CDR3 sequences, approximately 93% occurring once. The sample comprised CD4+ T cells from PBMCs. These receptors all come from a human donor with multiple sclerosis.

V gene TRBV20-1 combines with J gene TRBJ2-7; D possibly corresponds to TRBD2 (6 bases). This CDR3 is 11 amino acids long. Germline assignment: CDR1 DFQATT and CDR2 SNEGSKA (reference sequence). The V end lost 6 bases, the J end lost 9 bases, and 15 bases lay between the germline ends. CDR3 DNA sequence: TGCAGTGCCCCCGGGGGAGGAGGGCAGTACTTC. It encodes CSAPGGGGQYF.

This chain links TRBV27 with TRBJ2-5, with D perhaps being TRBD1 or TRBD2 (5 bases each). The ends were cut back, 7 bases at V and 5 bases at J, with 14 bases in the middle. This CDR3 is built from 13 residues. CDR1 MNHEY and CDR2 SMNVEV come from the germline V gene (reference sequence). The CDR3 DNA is TGTGCCAGCAAGGATAGGTGGGGGGAGACCCAGTACTTC. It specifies CASKDRWGETQYF.

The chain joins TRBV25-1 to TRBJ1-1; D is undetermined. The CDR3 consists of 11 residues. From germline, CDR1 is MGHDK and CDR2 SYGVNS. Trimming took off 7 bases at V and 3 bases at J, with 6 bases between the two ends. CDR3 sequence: CASTPHTEAFF. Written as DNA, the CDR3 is TGTGCCAGCACGCCACACACTGAAGCTTTCTTT.

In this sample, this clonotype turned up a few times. CDR3 sequence (DNA): TGCGCCAGCAGCCAGGGTCTATCAGCGGCTAGGGACTCCTACGAGCAGTACTTC. This gives the protein CASSQGLSAARDSYEQYF. The chain links TRBV4-1 to TRBJ2-7, with D possibly TRBD2 on 5 matching bases. The CDR3 is 18 residues long. Trimming took off 3 bases at V and 0 bases at J, with 21 bases between the two ends. Germline V gene sequence: CDR1 MGHRA, CDR2 YSYEKL.

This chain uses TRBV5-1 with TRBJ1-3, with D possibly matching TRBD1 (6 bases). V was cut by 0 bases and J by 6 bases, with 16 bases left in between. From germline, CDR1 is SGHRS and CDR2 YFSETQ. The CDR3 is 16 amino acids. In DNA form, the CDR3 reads TGCGCCAGCAGCTTGGAGGGGAAGGCAGGGGTAAACACCATATATTTT. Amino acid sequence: CASSLEGKAGVNTIYF.

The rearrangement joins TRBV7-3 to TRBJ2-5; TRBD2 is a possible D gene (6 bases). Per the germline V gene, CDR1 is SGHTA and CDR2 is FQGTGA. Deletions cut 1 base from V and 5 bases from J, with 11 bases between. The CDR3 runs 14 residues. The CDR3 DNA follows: TGTGCCAGCAGCTTAAGGGGGGATTCGGAGACCCAGTACTTC. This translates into CASSLRGDSETQYF.

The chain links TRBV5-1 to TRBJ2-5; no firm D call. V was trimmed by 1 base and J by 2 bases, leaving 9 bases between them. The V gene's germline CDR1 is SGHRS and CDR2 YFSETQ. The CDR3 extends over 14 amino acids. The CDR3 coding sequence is TGCGCCAGCAGCTTGTTATCTGGGCAAGAGACCCAGTACTTC. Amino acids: CASSLLSGQETQYF.

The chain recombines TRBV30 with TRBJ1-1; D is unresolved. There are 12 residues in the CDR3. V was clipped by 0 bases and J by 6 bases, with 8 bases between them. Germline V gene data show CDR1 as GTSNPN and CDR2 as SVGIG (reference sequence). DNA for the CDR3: TGTGCCTGGAGTGTGCGGAGGGCTGAAGCTTTCTTT. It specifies CAWSVRRAEAFF. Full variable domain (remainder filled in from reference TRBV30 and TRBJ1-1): SQTIHQWPATLVQPVGSPLSLECTVEGTSNPNLYWYRQAAGRGLQLLFYSVGIGQISSEVPQNLSASRPQDRQFILSSKKLLLSDSGFYLCAWSVRRAEAFFGQGTRLTVV.

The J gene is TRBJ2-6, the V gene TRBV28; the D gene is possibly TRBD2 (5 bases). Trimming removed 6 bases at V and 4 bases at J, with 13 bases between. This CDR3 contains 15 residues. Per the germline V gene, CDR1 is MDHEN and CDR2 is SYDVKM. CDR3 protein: CASSTHGEGANVLTF. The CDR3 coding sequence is TGTGCCAGCAGCACCCACGGGGAGGGGGCCAACGTCCTGACTTTC.

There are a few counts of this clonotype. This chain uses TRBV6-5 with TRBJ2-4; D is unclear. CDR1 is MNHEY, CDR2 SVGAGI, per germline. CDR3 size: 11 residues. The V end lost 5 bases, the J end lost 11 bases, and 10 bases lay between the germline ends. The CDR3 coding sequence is TGTGCCAGCAGTAATGGGGTCCTTCAGTACTTC. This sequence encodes CASSNGVLQYF.

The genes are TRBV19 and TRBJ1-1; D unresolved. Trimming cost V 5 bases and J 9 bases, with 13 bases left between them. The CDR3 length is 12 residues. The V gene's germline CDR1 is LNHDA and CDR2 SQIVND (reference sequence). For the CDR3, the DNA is TGTGCCAGTAGTCTGACCGGGATGAAAGCTTTCTTT. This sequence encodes CASSLTGMKAFF. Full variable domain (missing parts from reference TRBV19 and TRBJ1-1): DGGITQSPKYLFRKEGQNVTLSCEQNLNHDAMYWYRQDPGQGLRLIYYSQIVNDFQKGDIAEGYSVSREKKESFPLTVTSAQKNPTAFYLCASSLTGMKAFFGQGTRLTVV.

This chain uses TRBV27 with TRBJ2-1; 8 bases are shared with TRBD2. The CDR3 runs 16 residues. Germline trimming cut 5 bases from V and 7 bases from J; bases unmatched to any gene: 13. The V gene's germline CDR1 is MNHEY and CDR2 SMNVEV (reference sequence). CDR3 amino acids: CASSPTRLAGPNEQFF. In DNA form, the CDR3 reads TGTGCCAGCAGTCCCACAAGGCTAGCGGGCCCTAATGAGCAGTTCTTC.

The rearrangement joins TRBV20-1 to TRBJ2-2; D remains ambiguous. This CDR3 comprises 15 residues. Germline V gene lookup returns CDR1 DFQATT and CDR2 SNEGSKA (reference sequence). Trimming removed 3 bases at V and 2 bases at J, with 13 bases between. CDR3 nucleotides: TGCAGTGCTAGGGTAGCACAAGATAACACCGGGGAGCTGTTTTTT. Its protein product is CSARVAQDNTGELFF.

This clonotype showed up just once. As DNA, the CDR3 is TGCAGCGTTGAGGCGGCAGGGGAAACTGAAGCTTTCTTT. This codes for CSVEAAGETEAFF. The chain carries TRBV29-1 and TRBJ1-1; D possibly corresponds to TRBD1 (6 bases). The CDR3 is 13 amino acids. Germline CDR1 is SQVTM and CDR2 is ANQGSEA. V lost 3 bases and J 5 bases, leaving 13 bases between the germline ends.

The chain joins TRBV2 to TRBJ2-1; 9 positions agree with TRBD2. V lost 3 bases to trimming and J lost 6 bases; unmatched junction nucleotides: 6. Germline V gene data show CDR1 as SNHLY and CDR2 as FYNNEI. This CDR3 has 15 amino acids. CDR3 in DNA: TGTGCCAGCAGTGAGATGGGACTAGCTGGCAATGAGCAGTTCTTC. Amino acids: CASSEMGLAGNEQFF.

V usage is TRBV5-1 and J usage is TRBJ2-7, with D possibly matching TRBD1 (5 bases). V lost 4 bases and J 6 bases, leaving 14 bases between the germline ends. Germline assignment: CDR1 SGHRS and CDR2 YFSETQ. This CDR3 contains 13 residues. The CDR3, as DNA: TGCGCCAGCAGCGAAGGTCTAGGGGTCGAGCAGTACTTC. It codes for CASSEGLGVEQYF. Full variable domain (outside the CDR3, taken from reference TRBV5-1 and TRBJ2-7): KAGVTQTPRYLIKTRGQQVTLSCSPISGHRSVSWYQQTPGQGLQFLFEYFSETQRNKGNFPGRFSGRQFSNSRSEMNVSTLELGDSALYLCASSEGLGVEQYFGPGTRLTVT.

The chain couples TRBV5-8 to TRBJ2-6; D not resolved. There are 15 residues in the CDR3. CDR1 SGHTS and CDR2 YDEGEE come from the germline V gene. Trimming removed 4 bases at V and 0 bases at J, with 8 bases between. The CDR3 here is CASSGRSSGANVLTF. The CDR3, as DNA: TGTGCCAGCAGCGGGCGTAGCTCTGGGGCCAACGTCCTGACTTTC. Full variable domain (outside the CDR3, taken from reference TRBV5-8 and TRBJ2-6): EAGVTQSPTHLIKTRGQQATLRCSPISGHTSVYWYQQALGLGLQFLLWYDEGEERNRGNFPPRFSGRQFPNYSSELNVNALELEDSALYLCASSGRSSGANVLTFGAGSRLTVL.

The CDR3 DNA reads as TGTGCCTGGACCCGAAATAGGGGGGCTCAAGAGACCCAGTACTTC. This encodes CAWTRNRGAQETQYF. The V call is TRBV30, the J call TRBJ2-5; D assignment may be TRBD1 or TRBD2 (6 bases each). The germline gives CDR1 GTSNPN, CDR2 SVGIG (reference sequence). This CDR3 spans 15 amino acids. Trimming pared 4 bases from V and 2 bases from J, leaving 17 bases between.

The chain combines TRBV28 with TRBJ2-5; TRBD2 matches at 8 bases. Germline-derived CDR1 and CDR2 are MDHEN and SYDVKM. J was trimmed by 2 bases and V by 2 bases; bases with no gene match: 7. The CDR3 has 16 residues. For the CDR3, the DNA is TGTGCCAGCAGTTTAAATCGGGGGGGCTGGCAAGAGACCCAGTACTTC. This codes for CASSLNRGGWQETQYF.

The chain's CDR3 is CATIVSTEAFF. The DNA for the CDR3 is TGTGCCACCATCGTAAGCACTGAAGCTTTCTTT. This chain links TRBV28 with TRBJ1-1; unclear D gene. CDR1 and CDR2 (germline): MDHEN, SYDVKM. Trimming shortened V by 10 bases and J by 4 bases, and 10 bases separated the two germline ends. This CDR3 is built from 11 residues.